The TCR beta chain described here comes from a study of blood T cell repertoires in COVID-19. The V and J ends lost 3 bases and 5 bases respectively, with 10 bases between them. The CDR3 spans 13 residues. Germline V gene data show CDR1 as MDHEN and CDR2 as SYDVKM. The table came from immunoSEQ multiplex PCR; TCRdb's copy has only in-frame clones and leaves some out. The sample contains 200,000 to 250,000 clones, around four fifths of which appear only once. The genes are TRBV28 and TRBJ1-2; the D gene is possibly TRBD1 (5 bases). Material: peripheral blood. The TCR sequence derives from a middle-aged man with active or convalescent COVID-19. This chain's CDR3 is CASSFRARYGYTF. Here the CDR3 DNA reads TGTGCCAGCAGTTTCAGGGCAAGATATGGCTACACCTTC.